The 13 T cell receptor beta chains presented below share a single source sample, sequenced in a study of T-cell memory formation after mild COVID-19 (dated by TCRdb to about 2021). The receptor library was made with 5' RACE. The run used an Illumina NovaSeq 6000. Through fastp at Q25 and MiXCR, TCRdb rebuilt clones from the public reads, retaining in-frame beta chains. CDR3 protein sequences are deduplicated, and each keeps its most common genes and DNA. The sample profile shows 200,000 to 250,000 distinct CDR3 sequences; 7.5% to 10% of them were found once. About 3.8% of the sample is taken by the ten largest. The sample comprised PBMCs or a T cell subset sorted from them (not recorded which). These receptors all stem from a man younger than 35 who had mild COVID-19 (a few samples of this study predate the infection). The sample titles of this study are shuffled in the database, so cell type and time point are left out; the donor was told from shared clones.

This clonotype was observed at least ten times. As DNA, the CDR3 is TGTGCCACCAAAACCCAGGAATTTGGCTACACCTTC. Residues: CATKTQEFGYTF. V gene TRBV27 combines with J gene TRBJ1-2; D gene uncertain. The V gene lost 10 bases and the J gene lost 7 bases, with 16 bases spanning the gap. The CDR3 loop spans 12 amino acids. The germline V gene encodes CDR1 MNHEY and CDR2 SMNVEV (reference sequence).

In its sample, this clonotype was seen a few times. Here the CDR3 reads CASSLDSQKPQHF. The CDR3 DNA is TGTGCCAGCAGTCTAGACAGCCAAAAGCCCCAGCATTTT. The chain is built from TRBV12-3 or TRBV12-4 and TRBJ1-5; D may be TRBD1 (5 bases). The CDR3 loop spans 13 amino acids. V lost 5 bases and J 8 bases, leaving 13 bases between the germline ends.

This clonotype has more than one count but fewer than ten. The chain carries TRBV7-2 and TRBJ1-2; D is uncertain. Germline V gene data show CDR1 as SGHTA and CDR2 as FQGNSA. Trimming pared 3 bases from V and 0 bases from J, leaving 8 bases between. CDR3 length equals 14 residues. The CDR3 here is CASSLMSTNYGYTF. CDR3 nucleotide sequence: TGTGCCAGCAGCTTGATGTCAACTAACTATGGCTACACCTTC.

This clonotype showed up just a few times. The chain uses TRBV5-6 and TRBJ1-6; 7 positions match TRBD1. This CDR3 is built from 18 residues. The ends lost 1 base at V and 7 bases at J; junction bases unmatched: 14. Germline lookup yields CDR1 SGHDT and CDR2 YYEEEE. The CDR3, as DNA: TGTGCCAGCAGCTTGTTAGGGGGCCTCGGCGGACTAAATTCACCCCTCCACTTT. Amino acid sequence: CASSLLGGLGGLNSPLHF. The full variable domain, completed using reference TRBV5-6 and TRBJ1-6, is DAGVTQSPTHLIKTRGQQVTLRCSPKSGHDTVSWYQQALGQGPQFIFQYYEEEERQRGNFPDRFSGHQFPNYSSELNVNALLLGDSALYLCASSLLGGLGGLNSPLHFGNGTRLTVT.

This clonotype was seen only a few times. J is TRBJ1-6 and V is TRBV6-5; 7 positions match TRBD1. V shed 5 bases, J shed 4 bases, and the junction held 5 bases outside the gene matches. CDR3 length: 15 residues. CDR1 MNHEY and CDR2 SVGAGI come from the germline V gene. CDR3 coding DNA: TGTGCCAGCAGTCCCCCGGGACAGTATAATTCACCCCTCCACTTT. It is translated as CASSPPGQYNSPLHF.

This clonotype occurred many times. V gene TRBV28 combines with J gene TRBJ1-2; D remains unclear. Deletions cut 4 bases from V and 5 bases from J, with 8 bases between. There are 12 residues in the CDR3. Germline V gene data show CDR1 as MDHEN and CDR2 as SYDVKM. The DNA of the CDR3 is TGTGCCAGCAGTTCCTCTTCTTATGGCTACACCTTC. Amino acid sequence: CASSSSSYGYTF.

This clonotype was counted a few times. The chain joins TRBV5-1 to TRBJ2-3; D remains unclear. The V and J ends lost 0 bases and 3 bases respectively, with 11 bases between them. The CDR3 is 15 residues long. Germline V gene lookup returns CDR1 SGHRS and CDR2 YFSETQ. The CDR3 coding sequence is TGCGCCAGCAGCTTGGGAATAGCCTGGACAGATACGCAGTATTTT. Its protein is CASSLGIAWTDTQYF.

The chain couples TRBV5-5 to TRBJ2-7, with D perhaps being TRBD1 or TRBD2 (5 bases each). CDR3 length: 14 amino acids. Germline V gives CDR1 SGHKS, CDR2 YYEKEE (reference sequence). The germline V and J ends were trimmed by 5 bases and 3 bases, with 15 bases remaining between them. CDR3 DNA: TGTGCCAGCAGATCCGGGACGGCGAGCTACGAGCAGTACTTC. Its protein is CASRSGTASYEQYF.

The rearrangement links TRBV20-1 to TRBJ2-5; 10 bases are shared with TRBD2. J lost 5 bases, V lost 0 bases, and 9 bases had no gene match. The germline V gene encodes CDR1 DFQATT and CDR2 SNEGSKA (reference sequence). The CDR3 covers 16 residues. The CDR3 spells CSARDILAGDGETQYF. The CDR3 DNA sequence: TGCAGTGCTAGAGATATCCTAGCGGGGGATGGGGAGACCCAGTACTTC.

This clonotype came up many times. The chain is built from TRBV5-1 and TRBJ1-1, with 7 bases fitting TRBD1. Germline V gene sequence: CDR1 SGHRS, CDR2 YFSETQ. This CDR3 has 14 amino acids. The trim removed 4 bases at V and 1 base at J, leaving 4 bases unmatched. The CDR3 sequence: CASSGRQGNTEAFF. The CDR3 bases are TGCGCCAGCAGCGGGCGACAGGGGAACACTGAAGCTTTCTTT.

CDR3 sequence (DNA): TGTGCCACCAGCCATCCGGGACAGGGATCTGTCGGGGAGCTGTTTTTT. Its protein product is CATSHPGQGSVGELFF. J is TRBJ2-2 and V is TRBV15; 9 bases map to TRBD1. The CDR3 covers 16 residues. The V segment lost 5 bases and the J segment 7 bases; nucleotides outside the gene matches: 11. Germline CDR1 LNHNV, CDR2 YYDKDF (reference sequence).

This clonotype was seen more than once but under ten times. This chain connects TRBV3-1 to TRBJ2-2; a weak D match, TRBD1 (6 bases). V shed 0 bases and J shed 6 bases, with 8 bases lying between them. The germline V gene has CDR1 LGHDT and CDR2 YNNKEL (reference sequence). CDR3 size: 14 residues. CDR3 DNA sequence: TGTGCCAGCAGCCAAGAAGGGGGACCCGGGGAGCTGTTTTTT. As protein: CASSQEGGPGELFF.

This clonotype was recorded a few times. The rearrangement joins TRBV7-2 to TRBJ2-5; D is unclear. This CDR3 spans 13 amino acids. CDR1 is SGHTA, CDR2 FQGNSA, per germline. Trimming removed 3 bases at V and 1 base at J, with 6 bases between. The CDR3 reads CASSFTGQETQYF. The CDR3 region has the DNA TGTGCCAGCAGCTTTACTGGCCAAGAGACCCAGTACTTC. Variable domain in full (rest from reference TRBV7-2 and TRBJ2-5): GAGVSQSPSNKVTEKGKDVELRCDPISGHTALYWYRQSLGQGLEFLIYFQGNSAPDKSGLPSDRFSAERTGGSVSTLTIQRTQQEDSAVYLCASSFTGQETQYFGPGTRLLVL.